This T cell receptor beta chain was identified during a study of patients and donors after allogeneic stem cell transplantation. TCRdb used MiXCR to reprocess the RT-PCR reads, holding one entry per CDR3 protein. Seen here are approximately 200,000 distinct CDR3 sequences, 13% to 15% observed once, and the top ten hold 11%. Germline values: CDR1 KGHDR, CDR2 SFDVKD. The CDR3 is made up of 16 amino acids. J gave up 1 base and V 9 bases, and 7 bases lay outside the gene matches. This receptor was obtained from a human donor who was either an allogeneic HSCT recipient or a stem cell or donor lymphocyte infusion donor (not recorded which). It is not recorded whose cells these are; they may come from a transplant donor. The rearrangement joins TRBV24-1 to TRBJ1-5; 11 bases align to TRBD1. Sequencing input: blood, either unsorted or a sorted T cell fraction (not recorded which). As DNA, the CDR3 is TGTGCCACCGCGGACAGGGGGCTACAGAGCAATCAGCCCCAGCATTTT. Amino acids: CATADRGLQSNQPQHF.